The TCR beta chain described here comes from a study of blood T cell repertoires in COVID-19. Study details: Collection of acute and convalescent COVID-19 samples took place in the United States, Italy and Spain. PBMCs, B-cell-depleted T cells, or T cells were the source of the cDNA or gDNA that made up the material.

Per the germline V gene, CDR1 is SGHNT and CDR2 is YYREEE (reference sequence). This CDR3 comprises 14 residues. Trimming left V 3 bases short and J 2 bases short, with 12 bases between. In the original workflow: Reference gene primers were amplified, and this amplification served to estimate nucleated cell counts. Libraries were prepared by immunoSEQ multiplex PCR; TCRdb keeps only in-frame clonotypes and omits some of them. Clone size and V and J calls were adopted from that table, with D and trimming inferred from the DNA. The profile covers tens of thousands of clones, with more than 85% appearing a single time and approximately 1% taken by the ten largest.

The TCR originated in a man aged 70-80 years with acute or convalescent COVID-19. V gene TRBV5-4 combines with J gene TRBJ2-7; TRBD1 is a possible D gene (7 bases). The sequencing input was peripheral blood. The CDR3 DNA reads as TGTGCCAGCAGCTGGAGGGACAGTACCTACGAGCAGTACTTC. Amino acids: CASSWRDSTYEQYF.